Following are 5 T cell receptor beta chains from one sample sequenced in a study of T cells in Graves' hyperthyroidism and ophthalmopathy. RNA transcripts served as the template for amplifying TCR beta CDR3 regions. During a first-round RT-PCR of the TCR CDR3, the HTBI primer set was used. TCRdb independently ran MiXCR on the multiplex PCR reads; one entry per CDR3 protein. The profile shows hundreds of thousands of distinct CDR3 sequences, about 14% of them singletons. Material: blood. Source of these receptors: a woman aged 45-65 years with Graves' ophthalmopathy.

This clonotype was counted a few times. This chain uses TRBV5-1 with TRBJ1-1, with D perhaps matching TRBD1 (5 bases). Trimming removed 0 bases at V and 1 base at J, with 10 bases between. The CDR3 has 15 residues. CDR1 and CDR2 from the germline V gene are SGHRS and YFSETQ. The CDR3 spells CASSLGTLENTEAFF. The CDR3 nucleotides are TGCGCCAGCAGCTTGGGGACATTAGAGAACACTGAAGCTTTCTTT.

J is TRBJ2-3 and V is TRBV9; D is undetermined. The CDR3 loop spans 13 amino acids. The ends were cut back, 2 bases at V and 4 bases at J, with 8 bases in the middle. The germline V gene has CDR1 SGDLS and CDR2 YYNGEE. The CDR3 here is CASSVISSDTQYF. The CDR3 nucleotides read TGTGCCAGCAGCGTTATCAGCTCAGATACGCAGTATTTT.

At least ten counts were recorded for this clonotype. V and J are TRBV7-8 and TRBJ1-1, with a possible D match to TRBD1 (5 bases). The CDR3 extends over 16 amino acids. V lost 3 bases and J 0 bases, leaving 14 bases between the germline ends. Looked up from germline, CDR1 is SGHVS and CDR2 is FQNEAQ. The CDR3 nucleotides read TGTGCCAGCAGCTTGGAGGGGCGAATGGTGAACACTGAAGCTTTCTTT. This codes for CASSLEGRMVNTEAFF. The whole variable domain, remainder taken from reference TRBV7-8 and TRBJ1-1, is GAGVSQSPRYKVAKRGQDVALRCDPISGHVSLFWYQQALGQGPEFLTYFQNEAQLDKSGLPSDRFFAERPEGSVSTLKIQRTQQEDSAVYLCASSLEGRMVNTEAFFGQGTRLTVV.

This clonotype appeared many times. This sequence joins TRBV5-1 and TRBJ2-1; 9 positions match TRBD1. Germline V gene sequence: CDR1 SGHRS, CDR2 YFSETQ. J lost 6 bases, V lost 4 bases, and 5 bases had no gene match. The CDR3 extends over 14 amino acids. In DNA, the CDR3 is TGCGCCAGCAGCACCGGGACAGGGACCAATGAGCAGTTCTTC. Amino acid sequence: CASSTGTGTNEQFF.

The rearrangement links TRBV2 to TRBJ2-3; D not resolved. CDR1 is SNHLY, CDR2 FYNNEI, per germline. Trimming took 8 bases from V and 6 from J, leaving 18 bases between them. This CDR3 has 14 residues. The CDR3 sequence is CASSLAATVDTQYF. Here the CDR3 DNA reads TGTGCCAGCTCACTTGCTGCCACCGTGGATACGCAGTATTTT.